This passage covers 8 T cell receptor beta chains from one sample sequenced in a study of brain T cells in children with intractable seizures. The assay was immunoSEQ multiplex PCR, and TCRdb's table has in-frame clones only and misses some. This table has 300,000 to 400,000 clones, 93% appearing once. Time point in this sample: blood from clinic visit 5 months post-surgery; TSC patient then seizure free. The specimen comprised peripheral blood, sampled about 5 months after surgery. These TCRs come from a boy in the first two years of life with tuberous sclerosis and intractable seizures.

The gene calls are TRBV18 and TRBJ2-3; D remains ambiguous. The germline gives CDR1 KGHSH, CDR2 LQKENI. Trimming shortened V by 2 bases and J by 0 bases, and 6 bases separated the two germline ends. The CDR3 consists of 14 residues. The CDR3 bases are TGTGCCAGCTCACCAGGCTATAGCACAGATACGCAGTATTTT. This gives the protein CASSPGYSTDTQYF.

The chain employs TRBV3-1 (or the pseudogene TRBV3-2) and TRBJ1-4; no clear D. Germline CDR1 is LGHDT and CDR2 is YNNKEL (reference sequence). This CDR3 region has 12 residues. Trimming took 3 bases from V and 8 from J, leaving 7 bases between them. CDR3 coding DNA: TGTGCCAGCAGCCATGGGGTAGAAAAACTGTTTTTT. It translates to CASSHGVEKLFF.

V gene TRBV6-5 combines with J gene TRBJ2-3; D remains unclear. This CDR3 is 13 amino acids long. From germline, CDR1 is MNHEY and CDR2 SVGAGI. V lost 7 bases and J lost 2, with 10 bases in between. The DNA for the CDR3 is TGTGCCAGCATCCGACTTCCCACAGATACGCAGTATTTT. Its translation is CASIRLPTDTQYF.

Only a few counts were recorded for this clone. CDR3 loop: CASSRGQGAHNQPQHF. The CDR3 DNA follows: TGTGCCAGTAGTAGGGGACAGGGGGCACACAATCAGCCCCAGCATTTT. The chain has TRBV19 and TRBJ1-5, with TRBD1 identical over 12 bases. Germline V gene lookup returns CDR1 LNHDA and CDR2 SQIVND (reference sequence). Unmatched junction bases numbered 4, after V lost 4 bases and J lost 3 bases. The CDR3 totals 16 residues.

This chain connects TRBV5-1 to TRBJ2-1; D call uncertain. Germline-derived CDR1 and CDR2 are SGHRS and YFSETQ. The CDR3 sequence is 12 residues long. V dropped 4 bases and J dropped 4 bases, with 6 bases sitting between them. The CDR3 reads CASSQAYNEQFF. CDR3 nucleotides: TGCGCCAGCAGCCAGGCTTACAATGAGCAGTTCTTC.

V gene TRBV9 combines with J gene TRBJ2-2, with 11 bases aligning to TRBD2. The germline V gene has CDR1 SGDLS and CDR2 YYNGEE. V shed 0 bases, J shed 4 bases, and the junction held 2 bases outside the gene matches. The CDR3 totals 16 residues. The CDR3 DNA is TGTGCCAGCAGCGTAGTAGCGGGAGGGGGCACCGGGGAGCTGTTTTTT. Amino acids: CASSVVAGGGTGELFF. Combining the CDR3 with reference TRBV9 and TRBJ2-2 gives the whole variable domain DSGVTQTPKHLITATGQRVTLRCSPRSGDLSVYWYQQSLDQGLQFLIQYYNGEERAKGNILERFSAQQFPDLHSELNLSSLELGDSALYFCASSVVAGGGTGELFFGEGSRLTVL.

V is TRBV6-5 and J is TRBJ1-1; 7 nucleotides line up with TRBD1. The germline CDR1 and CDR2 sequences are MNHEY and SVGAGI. V trimming: 5 bases; J trimming: 3 bases; junction bases outside the gene matches: 9. The CDR3 runs 15 residues. CDR3 region: CASSHSPGTDTEAFF. CDR3 nucleotide sequence: TGTGCCAGCAGTCATTCCCCCGGGACAGACACTGAAGCTTTCTTT.

J is TRBJ1-5 and V is TRBV27; D call uncertain. The CDR3 loop spans 12 amino acids. Trimming shortened V by 3 bases and J by 6 bases, and 6 bases separated the two germline ends. Germline loops: CDR1 MNHEY, CDR2 SMNVEV (reference sequence). The CDR3 region is CASSFPFQPQHF. DNA for the CDR3: TGTGCCAGCAGTTTCCCTTTTCAGCCCCAGCATTTT.